The present T cell receptor beta chain was sequenced within a study of blood T cells in healthy people across ages. Points from the study as a whole: Donor CMV status was unknown, possibly confounding expanded clonotype changes.

PCR was performed a second time for about 6 to 12 cycles using a sample-barcoded 5' primer and a J-beta primer mix. TCRdb reprocessed the 5' RACE reads with MiXCR, giving one entry per CDR3 protein. The profile shows around 500,000 distinct CDR3 sequences, approximately 26% of them singletons. On this clonotype: What it binds is unknown.

CDR1 and CDR2 (germline): SGHAT, FQNNGV. The ends lost 3 bases at V and 7 bases at J; junction bases unmatched: 10. CDR3 length: 17 amino acids. A further study also used this sample, focusing on T cells of mothers and their children. Per that study: Donation was provided by three healthy Caucasian mothers along with their six children.

The sequence derives from a boy between 2 and 10 years old in good health. The V call is TRBV11-2, the J call TRBJ2-1; 12 positions match TRBD2. Material for sequencing was blood. CDR3 coding DNA: TGTGCCAGCAGCTTCCACAGACTAGCGGGAGTAGGTAATGAGCAGTTCTTC. This encodes CASSFHRLAGVGNEQFF.